This passage covers 19 T cell receptor beta chains from one sample sequenced in a study of blood T cell repertoires in COVID-19 (dated by TCRdb to 2020 to 2021). Libraries were constructed by the immunoSEQ multiplex PCR assay. Imported from immuneACCESS, the table was reduced by TCRdb to in-frame sequences with V and J called. These copies leave out some clones; in studies compared against another copy, an unresolved V gene accounts for under half, and the cause of the remainder is not known. The sample data list roughly 200,000 clones, and roughly 84% of these were observed just once. The top ten clones comprise more than 3% of the sample. The sample comprised PBMCs or T cells enriched from blood (not recorded which). The receptors shown here come from a woman younger than 45 who had been exposed to COVID-19.

The genes are TRBV6-1 and TRBJ1-3, with TRBD1 as a possible D gene (5 bases). Trimming cost V 3 bases and J 0 bases, with 12 bases left between them. The CDR3 has 16 residues. CDR1 MNHNS and CDR2 SASEGT come from the germline V gene. The CDR3 coding sequence is TGTGCCAGCAGTGACCAGCGGGGGAGCTCTGGAAACACCATATATTTT. Translating it yields CASSDQRGSSGNTIYF.

V gene TRBV29-1 combines with J gene TRBJ1-1; D is unresolved. The CDR3 is 13 amino acids. Germline CDR1 is SQVTM and CDR2 is ANQGSEA. The V gene lost 2 bases and the J gene lost 5 bases, with 12 bases spanning the gap. The CDR3 nucleotides read TGCAGCGTTGAATTGGCGGGTCGGACTGAAGCTTTCTTT. Translation gives CSVELAGRTEAFF. Full variable domain (remainder filled in from reference TRBV29-1 and TRBJ1-1): SAVISQKPSRDICQRGTSLTIQCQVDSQVTMMFWYRQQPGQSLTLIATANQGSEATYESGFVIDKFPISRPNLTFSTLTVSNMSPEDSSIYLCSVELAGRTEAFFGQGTRLTVV.

The chain combines TRBV12-3 or TRBV12-4 with TRBJ2-1; 9 bases are shared with TRBD1. This CDR3 is built from 13 residues. V was pared by 7 bases and J by 8 bases, with 6 bases of the junction left unmatched. The CDR3 DNA reads as TGTGCCAGCACCCGGACAGGGGTCCATGAGCAGTTCTTC. Its translation is CASTRTGVHEQFF.

The chain uses TRBV27 and TRBJ2-3, with 11 positions matching TRBD2. The CDR3 covers 14 residues. The V gene end was trimmed by 8 bases and the J gene end by 7 bases; junction bases not matched to a gene: 8. Per the germline V gene, CDR1 is MNHEY and CDR2 is SMNVEV (reference sequence). The CDR3 coding sequence is TGTGCCAGCTACGTCATAGCGGGGGGGAATACGCAGTATTTT. This sequence encodes CASYVIAGGNTQYF.

CDR3 nucleotides: TGTGCCAGCAGCTTTAGCGGGATCTACGAGCAGTACTTC. Protein: CASSFSGIYEQYF. J is TRBJ2-7 and V is TRBV7-9; 8 nucleotides match TRBD2. After removal of 3 bases from V and 3 bases from J, the junction contained 1 base not matched to a gene. The CDR3 contains 13 residues. The germline V gene has CDR1 SEHNR and CDR2 FQNEAQ (reference sequence).

The V and J genes are TRBV7-2 and TRBJ1-6, with D possibly matching TRBD1 (6 bases). The V gene's germline CDR1 is SGHTA and CDR2 FQGNSA. The CDR3 loop spans 16 amino acids. Trimming removed 7 bases from V and 0 bases from J, with 13 bases in between. The chain's CDR3 is CASTWDKTSYNSPLHF. The CDR3, as DNA: TGTGCCAGCACCTGGGACAAAACCTCCTATAATTCACCCCTCCACTTT.

The count of this clone is one. The CDR3 coding sequence is TGTGCCAGCAGCGCGGACAGAGACAATCAGCCCCAGCATTTT. Translation: CASSADRDNQPQHF. The chain couples TRBV7-8 to TRBJ1-5; tentatively, D is TRBD1 (6 bases). Per germline, CDR1 SGHVS and CDR2 FQNEAQ. This CDR3 spans 14 amino acids. The germline V and J ends were trimmed by 5 bases and 3 bases, with 11 bases remaining between them.

The chain uses TRBV5-1 and TRBJ1-6; TRBD1 matches 7 bases. This CDR3 is built from 16 residues. The germline CDR1 and CDR2 sequences are SGHRS and YFSETQ. V lost 0 bases, J lost 7 bases, and 7 bases stayed unmatched. CDR3 in amino acids: CASSLVSGQRNSPLHF. The CDR3 nucleotides read TGCGCCAGCAGCTTGGTTTCGGGACAGAGAAATTCACCCCTCCACTTT.

This chain connects TRBV3-1 (or the pseudogene TRBV3-2) to TRBJ2-5; 9 positions agree with TRBD2. The V gene end was trimmed by 4 bases and the J gene end by 1 base; junction bases not matched to a gene: 10. Germline CDR1 reads LGHDT; CDR2 reads YNNKEL (reference sequence). This CDR3 contains 17 residues. The CDR3 DNA reads TGTGCCAGCAGCCCCGGCCCGACTAGCGGTACCCAAGAGACCCAGTACTTC. Its protein product is CASSPGPTSGTQETQYF.

This clone was detected a few times. The chain carries TRBV18 and TRBJ1-1; tentatively, D is TRBD1 (5 bases). Germline V gene sequence: CDR1 KGHSH, CDR2 LQKENI. The CDR3 is 14 residues long. V was shortened by 3 bases and J by 0 bases, with 8 bases between the two germline ends. CDR3 amino acids: CASSPSGVNTEAFF. In DNA form, the CDR3 reads TGTGCCAGCTCACCGTCGGGGGTGAACACTGAAGCTTTCTTT.

Points on this clone: The same CDR3 also results from other DNA sequences found in this sample. The gene calls are TRBV9 and TRBJ1-2; the D gene is possibly TRBD1 (6 bases). V was cut by 4 bases and J by 4 bases, with 11 bases left in between. The germline CDR1 and CDR2 sequences are SGDLS and YYNGEE. This CDR3 contains 13 residues. The CDR3: CASSPRTAYGYTF. The CDR3 DNA reads as TGTGCCAGCAGCCCTAGGACAGCCTATGGCTACACCTTC.

The genes are TRBV27 and TRBJ1-1; D call uncertain. CDR3 length equals 15 residues. Trimming shortened V by 6 bases and J by 1 base, and 15 bases separated the two germline ends. The germline gives CDR1 MNHEY, CDR2 SMNVEV (reference sequence). The CDR3, as DNA: TGTGCCAGCAGCTATAACCGGGTCCGGAACACTGAAGCTTTCTTT. Translation: CASSYNRVRNTEAFF.

The chain couples TRBV6-1 to TRBJ2-7; TRBD1 aligns across 11 bases. V trimming: 1 base; J trimming: 3 bases; junction bases outside the gene matches: 8. This CDR3 is built from 17 residues. CDR1 and CDR2 from the germline V gene are MNHNS and SASEGT. The DNA of the CDR3 is TGTGCCAGCAGTGAAGGGGGACCGGGACAGGGGGACTACGAGCAGTACTTC. It encodes CASSEGGPGQGDYEQYF.

The chain employs TRBV15 and TRBJ1-3, with 10 positions matching TRBD1. The CDR3 extends over 16 amino acids. V lost 1 base, J lost 3 bases, and 3 bases stayed unmatched. Germline CDR1 is LNHNV and CDR2 is YYDKDF (reference sequence). The chain's CDR3 is CATSRGQGAFGNTIYF. The CDR3 nucleotides are TGTGCCACCAGCAGAGGACAGGGGGCCTTTGGAAACACCATATATTTT.

This chain uses TRBV18 with TRBJ1-2; 8 bases are a match to TRBD1. Per the germline V gene, CDR1 is KGHSH and CDR2 is LQKENI. V was pared by 0 bases and J by 5 bases, with 5 bases of the junction left unmatched. The CDR3 is 15 residues long. The CDR3: CASSPPQGATYGYTF. The CDR3 region has the DNA TGTGCCAGCTCACCACCCCAGGGGGCTACGTATGGCTACACCTTC.

This rearrangement joins TRBV27 to TRBJ2-7, with D possibly being TRBD1 (6 bases). Germline loops: CDR1 MNHEY, CDR2 SMNVEV (reference sequence). Trimming left V 4 bases short and J 2 bases short, with 9 bases between. The length of the CDR3 is 13 residues. DNA of the CDR3: TGTGCCAGCAGTTCCAGGGGACCCTACGAGCAGTACTTC. This encodes CASSSRGPYEQYF.

The V gene is TRBV23-1, the J gene TRBJ2-5, with 10 bases matching TRBD1. TRBV23-1 is an open reading frame, and its role is uncertain. The length of the CDR3 is 20 residues. The ends lost 3 bases at V and 0 bases at J; junction bases unmatched: 16. The CDR3 reads CASSQGTGALSNPDQETQYF. CDR3 bases: TGCGCCAGCAGTCAGGGGACAGGGGCCTTGTCTAACCCGGACCAAGAGACCCAGTACTTC.

The chain carries TRBV25-1 and TRBJ2-5; TRBD2 agrees at 10 bases. The germline gives CDR1 MGHDK, CDR2 SYGVNS. The CDR3 loop spans 13 amino acids. Trimming took 6 bases from V and 5 from J; bases not matched to a gene: 3. Here the CDR3 DNA reads TGTGCCAGCAGACTAGCGGGGAGGGAGACCCAGTACTTC. It encodes CASRLAGRETQYF.

The chain links TRBV10-3 to TRBJ2-2, with 10 bases that match TRBD1. CDR1 ENHRY and CDR2 SYGVKD come from the germline V gene. J lost 5 bases, V lost 4 bases, and 1 base had no gene match. The CDR3 runs 14 residues. The CDR3: CAISGGQGTGELFF. The DNA of the CDR3 is TGTGCCATCAGTGGGGGACAGGGGACCGGGGAGCTGTTTTTT.